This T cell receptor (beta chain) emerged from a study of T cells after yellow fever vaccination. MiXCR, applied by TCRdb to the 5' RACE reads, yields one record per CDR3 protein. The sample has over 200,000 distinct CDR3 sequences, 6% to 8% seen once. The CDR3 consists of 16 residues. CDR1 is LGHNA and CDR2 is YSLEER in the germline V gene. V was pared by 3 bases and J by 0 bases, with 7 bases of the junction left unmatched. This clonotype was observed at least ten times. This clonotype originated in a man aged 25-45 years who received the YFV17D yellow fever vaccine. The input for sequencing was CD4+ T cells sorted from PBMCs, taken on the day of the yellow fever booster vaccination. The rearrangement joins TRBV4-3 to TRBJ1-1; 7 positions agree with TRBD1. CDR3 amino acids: CASSHRQGLMNTEAFF. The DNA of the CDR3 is TGCGCCAGCAGCCACAGACAGGGACTAATGAACACTGAAGCTTTCTTT.